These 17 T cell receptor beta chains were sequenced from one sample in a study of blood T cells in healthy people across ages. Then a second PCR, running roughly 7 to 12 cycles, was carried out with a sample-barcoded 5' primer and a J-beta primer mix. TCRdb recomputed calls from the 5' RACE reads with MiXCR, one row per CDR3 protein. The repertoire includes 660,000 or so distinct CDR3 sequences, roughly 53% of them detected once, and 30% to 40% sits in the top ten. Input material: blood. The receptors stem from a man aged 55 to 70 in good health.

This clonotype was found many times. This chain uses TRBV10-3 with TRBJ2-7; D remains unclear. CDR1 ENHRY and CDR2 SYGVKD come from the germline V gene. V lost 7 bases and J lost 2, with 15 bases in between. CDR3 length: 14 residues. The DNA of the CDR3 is TGTGCCATCAAAAGGGTGAATGACACCTACGAGCAGTACTTC. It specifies CAIKRVNDTYEQYF.

The CDR3 DNA is TGTGCCAGCAGCTCGCTAGGGTCAGATACGCAGTATTTT. This encodes CASSSLGSDTQYF. The chain has TRBV7-9 and TRBJ2-3; no firm D call. Trimming removed 4 bases from V and 4 bases from J, with 9 bases in between. The CDR3 runs 13 residues. Per the germline V gene, CDR1 is SEHNR and CDR2 is FQNEAQ (reference sequence). The variable domain in full, completed from reference TRBV7-9 and TRBJ2-3, reads DTGVSQNPRHKITKRGQNVTFRCDPISEHNRLYWYRQTLGQGPEFLTYFQNEAQLEKSRLLSDRFSAERPKGSFSTLEIQRTEQGDSAMYLCASSSLGSDTQYFGPGTRLTVL.

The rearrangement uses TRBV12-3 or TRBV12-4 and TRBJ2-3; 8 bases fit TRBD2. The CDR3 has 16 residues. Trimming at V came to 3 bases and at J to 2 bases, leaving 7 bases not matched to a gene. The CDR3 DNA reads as TGTGCCAGCAGTTTTCATGCGGGGGGAATCACAGATACGCAGTATTTT. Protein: CASSFHAGGITDTQYF.

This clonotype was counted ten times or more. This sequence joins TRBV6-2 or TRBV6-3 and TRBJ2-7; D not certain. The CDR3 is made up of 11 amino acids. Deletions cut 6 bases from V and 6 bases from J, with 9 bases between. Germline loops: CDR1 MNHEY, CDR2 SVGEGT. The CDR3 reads CASSQGGEQYF. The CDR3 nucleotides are TGTGCCAGCAGCCAAGGTGGCGAGCAGTACTTC.

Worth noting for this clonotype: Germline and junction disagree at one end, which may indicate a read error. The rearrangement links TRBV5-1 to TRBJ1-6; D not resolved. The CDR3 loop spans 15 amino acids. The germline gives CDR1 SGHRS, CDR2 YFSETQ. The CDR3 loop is CASSLEARPNSPPHF. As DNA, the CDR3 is TGCGCCAGCAGCTTGGAAGCGCGCCCCAACTCACCCCCCCACTTT.

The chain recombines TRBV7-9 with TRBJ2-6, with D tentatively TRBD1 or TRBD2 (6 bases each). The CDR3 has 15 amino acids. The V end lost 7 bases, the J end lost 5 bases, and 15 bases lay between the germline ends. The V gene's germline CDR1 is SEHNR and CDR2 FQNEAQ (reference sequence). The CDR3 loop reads CASTPPGDWANVLTF. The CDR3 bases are TGTGCCAGCACCCCCCCAGGGGACTGGGCCAACGTCCTGACTTTC.

The CDR3 region has the DNA TGTGCCAGCAGCCAAGGAGCTACGGGAGAGCAGTACTTC. Translated: CASSQGATGEQYF. This chain joins TRBV7-9 and TRBJ2-5, with a weak D call TRBD2 (6 bases). Trimming took off 5 bases at V and 11 bases at J, with 18 bases between the two ends. The CDR3 runs to 13 residues. The germline V gene encodes CDR1 SEHNR and CDR2 FQNEAQ (reference sequence).

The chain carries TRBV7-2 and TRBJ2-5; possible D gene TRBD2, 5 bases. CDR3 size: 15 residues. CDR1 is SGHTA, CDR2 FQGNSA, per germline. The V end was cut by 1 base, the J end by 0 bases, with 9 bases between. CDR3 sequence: CASSLVSGNQETQYF. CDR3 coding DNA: TGTGCCAGCAGCTTAGTTTCGGGGAACCAAGAGACCCAGTACTTC.

The chain's CDR3 is CASSLAALTSGENEQFF. The CDR3 nucleotides read TGTGCCAGCAGCTTAGCGGCTCTCACTAGCGGGGAAAATGAGCAGTTCTTC. The V call is TRBV7-8, the J call TRBJ2-1; 10 bases line up with TRBD2. The CDR3 spans 17 residues. After removal of 0 bases from V and 7 bases from J, the junction contained 9 bases not matched to a gene. Germline CDR1 is SGHVS and CDR2 is FQNEAQ.

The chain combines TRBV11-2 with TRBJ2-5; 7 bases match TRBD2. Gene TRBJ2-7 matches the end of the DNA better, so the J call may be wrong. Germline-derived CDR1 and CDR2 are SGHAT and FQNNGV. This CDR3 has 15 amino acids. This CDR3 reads CASSSRRLASYEQYF. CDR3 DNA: TGTGCCAGCAGCTCCAGGAGACTAGCTTCCTACGAGCAGTACTTC.

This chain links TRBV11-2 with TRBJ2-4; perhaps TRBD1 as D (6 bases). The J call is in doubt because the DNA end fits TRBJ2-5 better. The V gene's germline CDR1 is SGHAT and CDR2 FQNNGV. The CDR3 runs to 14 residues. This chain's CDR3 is CASSSSGTLETQYF. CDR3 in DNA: TGTGCCAGCAGCTCGTCTGGGACATTAGAGACCCAGTACTTC.

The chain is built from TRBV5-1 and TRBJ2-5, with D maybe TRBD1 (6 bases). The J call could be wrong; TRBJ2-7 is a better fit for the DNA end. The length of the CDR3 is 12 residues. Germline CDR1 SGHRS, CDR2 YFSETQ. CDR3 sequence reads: CASSSQGFEQYF. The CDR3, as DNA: TGCGCCAGCAGCTCACAGGGATTCGAGCAGTACTTC.

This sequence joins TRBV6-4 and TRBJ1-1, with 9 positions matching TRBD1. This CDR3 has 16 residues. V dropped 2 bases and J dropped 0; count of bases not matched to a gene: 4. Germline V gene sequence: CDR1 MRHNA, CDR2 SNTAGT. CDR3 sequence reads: CASSDVRTGVNTEAFF. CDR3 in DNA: TGTGCCAGCAGTGACGTTAGGACAGGGGTGAACACTGAAGCTTTCTTT.

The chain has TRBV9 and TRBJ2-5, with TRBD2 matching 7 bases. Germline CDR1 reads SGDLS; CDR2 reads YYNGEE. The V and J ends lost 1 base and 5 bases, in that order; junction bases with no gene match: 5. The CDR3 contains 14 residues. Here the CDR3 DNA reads TGTGCCAGCAGCGTAAGGGGAGGGTTCGAGACCCAGTACTTC. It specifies CASSVRGGFETQYF.

CDR3 bases: TGTGCCAGCAGCGTAGCTTGGGGTGGCGAGCAGTACTTC. The encoded protein is CASSVAWGGEQYF. The gene calls are TRBV9 and TRBJ2-7; D uncertain. This CDR3 is built from 13 residues. Trimming took off 0 bases at V and 6 bases at J, with 10 bases between the two ends. Germline-derived CDR1 and CDR2 are SGDLS and YYNGEE.

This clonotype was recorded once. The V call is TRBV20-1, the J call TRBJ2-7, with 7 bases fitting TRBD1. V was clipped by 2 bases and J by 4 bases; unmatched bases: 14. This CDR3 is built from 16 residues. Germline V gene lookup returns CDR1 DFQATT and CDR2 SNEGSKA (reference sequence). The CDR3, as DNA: TGCAGTGCTAGAACAGTAAGGGGGCCTAGGGGTTACGAGCAGTACTTC. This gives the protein CSARTVRGPRGYEQYF.

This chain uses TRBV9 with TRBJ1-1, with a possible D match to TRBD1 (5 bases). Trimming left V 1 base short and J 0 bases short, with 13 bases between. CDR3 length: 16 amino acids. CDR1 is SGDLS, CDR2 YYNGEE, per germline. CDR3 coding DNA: TGTGCCAGCAGCGTACACTCCGGGGCCATGAACACTGAAGCTTTCTTT. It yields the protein CASSVHSGAMNTEAFF. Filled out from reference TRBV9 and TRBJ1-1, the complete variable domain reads DSGVTQTPKHLITATGQRVTLRCSPRSGDLSVYWYQQSLDQGLQFLIQYYNGEERAKGNILERFSAQQFPDLHSELNLSSLELGDSALYFCASSVHSGAMNTEAFFGQGTRLTVV.